Described below is a single TCR beta chain sequence and its context. Produced via immunoSEQ multiplex PCR; TCRdb's table is partial and in-frame only. The sample holds more than 50,000 clones; roughly 85% are singletons and the top ten take about 1.4%. The data were taken from a study of CD4 T cells in relation to SARS-CoV-2 and coronaviruses. V was clipped by 6 bases and J by 3 bases, with 6 bases between them. Germline assignment: CDR1 MDHEN and CDR2 SYDVKM. This CDR3 is built from 13 residues. The unexposed donors gave CD4+ T cells in 2011-2018, prior to COVID-19. The clonotype originates from a human donor in good health. The V and J genes are TRBV28 and TRBJ1-6, with unresolved D. The sample consisted of memory CD4+ T cells from PBMCs. CDR3 DNA: TGTGCCAGCAGCCTGAGCTATAATTCACCCCTCCACTTT. Amino acids: CASSLSYNSPLHF.